This TCR beta chain stems from a study of T cell responses to AZD1222 COVID-19 vaccine. Study-level points and caveats: As reported, nearly half of all spike-specific TCRs target variant regions that are unmutated. Of the AZD1222 recipients, only 5 to 7 were seropositive at baseline. The CD4 TCRs associated with vaccination extended across spike and predominated at 160-218 and 743-854.

As for this clone: The antigen is unknown.

Sequencing was performed with immunoSEQ multiplex PCR; in TCRdb, only in-frame clones are kept and a portion is missing. There are about 140,000 clones in the sample; around 90% occur only once, and around 6.9% lies in the top ten. CDR1 is KGHSH, CDR2 LQKENI, per germline. The CDR3 runs to 15 residues. Trimming cost V 0 bases and J 5 bases, with 13 bases left between them. The chain is built from TRBV18 and TRBJ2-5, with unresolved D. The sequenced sample was peripheral blood, obtained 28 days after the second dose of the MenACWY control vaccine. This sequence was found in an adult who received the MenACWY meningococcal vaccine as a control. Here the CDR3 DNA reads TGTGCCAGCTCACCACCGCACGTCCCGCGGGAGACCCAGTACTTC. This codes for CASSPPHVPRETQYF.